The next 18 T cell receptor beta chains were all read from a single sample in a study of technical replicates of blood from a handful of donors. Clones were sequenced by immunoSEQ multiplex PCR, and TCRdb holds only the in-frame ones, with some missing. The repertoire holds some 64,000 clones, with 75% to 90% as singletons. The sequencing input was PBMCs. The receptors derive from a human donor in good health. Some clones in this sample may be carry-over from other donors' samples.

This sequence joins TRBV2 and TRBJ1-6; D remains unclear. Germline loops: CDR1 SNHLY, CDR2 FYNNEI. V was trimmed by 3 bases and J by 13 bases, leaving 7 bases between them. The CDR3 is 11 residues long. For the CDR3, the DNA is TGTGCCAGCAGTGACGGAGGGCCCCTCCACTTT. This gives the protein CASSDGGPLHF.

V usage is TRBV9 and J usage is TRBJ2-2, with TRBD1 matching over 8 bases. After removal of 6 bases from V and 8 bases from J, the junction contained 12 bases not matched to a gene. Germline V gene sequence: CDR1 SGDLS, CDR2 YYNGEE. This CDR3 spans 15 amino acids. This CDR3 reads CASTTGGSSRGELFF. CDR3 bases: TGTGCCAGCACCACAGGGGGTTCTTCTAGGGGGGAGCTGTTTTTT.

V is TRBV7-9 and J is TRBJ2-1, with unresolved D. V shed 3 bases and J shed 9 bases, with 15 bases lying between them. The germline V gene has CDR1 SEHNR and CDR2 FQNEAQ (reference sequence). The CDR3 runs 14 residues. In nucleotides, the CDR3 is TGTGCCAGCAGCTTCGACCTAGTATCGGGTGAGCAGTTCTTC. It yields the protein CASSFDLVSGEQFF.

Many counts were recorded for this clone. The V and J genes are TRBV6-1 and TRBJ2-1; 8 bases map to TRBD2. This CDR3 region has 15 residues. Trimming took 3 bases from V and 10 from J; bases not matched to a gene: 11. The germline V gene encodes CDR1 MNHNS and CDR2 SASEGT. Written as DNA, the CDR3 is TGTGCCAGCAGTGAGGGGCTAGCGGGTGGCGGGGAGCAGTTCTTC. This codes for CASSEGLAGGGEQFF.

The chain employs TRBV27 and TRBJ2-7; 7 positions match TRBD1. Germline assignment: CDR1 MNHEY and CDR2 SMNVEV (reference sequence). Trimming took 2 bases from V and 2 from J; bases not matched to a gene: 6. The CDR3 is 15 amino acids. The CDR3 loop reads CASSLKIQGAYEQYF. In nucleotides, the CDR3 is TGTGCCAGCAGTTTAAAGATCCAGGGGGCCTACGAGCAGTACTTC.

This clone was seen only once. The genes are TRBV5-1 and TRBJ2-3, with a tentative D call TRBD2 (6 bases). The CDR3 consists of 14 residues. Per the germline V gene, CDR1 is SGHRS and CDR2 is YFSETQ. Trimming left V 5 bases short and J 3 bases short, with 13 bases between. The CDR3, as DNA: TGCGCCAGCAGACTTGGGGGGAGAACAGATACGCAGTATTTT. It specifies CASRLGGRTDTQYF.

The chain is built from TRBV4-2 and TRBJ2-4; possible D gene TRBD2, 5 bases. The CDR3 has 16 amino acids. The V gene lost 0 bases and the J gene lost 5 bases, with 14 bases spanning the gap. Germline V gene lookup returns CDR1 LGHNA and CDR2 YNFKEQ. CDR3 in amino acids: CASSQDWLPSQNIQYF. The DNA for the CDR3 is TGTGCCAGCAGCCAAGATTGGCTCCCTAGCCAAAACATTCAGTACTTC.

The CDR3 loop is CASSQGSSGGSSYEQYF. Here the CDR3 DNA reads TGCGCCAGCAGCCAAGGATCTAGCGGGGGAAGCTCCTACGAGCAGTACTTC. The chain is built from TRBV4-1 and TRBJ2-7; 10 bases map to TRBD2. Trimming at V came to 1 base and at J to 0 bases, leaving 6 bases not matched to a gene. Germline assignment: CDR1 MGHRA and CDR2 YSYEKL. This CDR3 is 17 amino acids long.

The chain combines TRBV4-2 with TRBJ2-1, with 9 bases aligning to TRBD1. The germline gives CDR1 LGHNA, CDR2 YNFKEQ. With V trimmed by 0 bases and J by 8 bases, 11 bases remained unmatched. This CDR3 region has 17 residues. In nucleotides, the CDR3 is TGTGCCAGCAGCCAAGAAGGACCGGGACAGGGACACGATGAGCAGTTCTTC. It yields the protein CASSQEGPGQGHDEQFF.

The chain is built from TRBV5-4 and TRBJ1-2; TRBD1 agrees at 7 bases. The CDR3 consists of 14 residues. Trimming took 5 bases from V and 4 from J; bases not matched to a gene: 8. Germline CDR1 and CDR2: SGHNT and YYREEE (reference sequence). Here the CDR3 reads CASSHDRAIYGYTF. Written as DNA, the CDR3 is TGTGCCAGCAGTCACGACAGGGCCATCTATGGCTACACCTTC.

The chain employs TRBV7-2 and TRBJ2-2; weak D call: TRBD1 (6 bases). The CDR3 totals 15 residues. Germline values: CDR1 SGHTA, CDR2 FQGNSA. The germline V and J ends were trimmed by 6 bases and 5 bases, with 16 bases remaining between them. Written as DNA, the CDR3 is TGTGCCAGCAGTCATGGCAGGGGTGGAACCGGGGAGCTGTTTTTT. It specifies CASSHGRGGTGELFF.

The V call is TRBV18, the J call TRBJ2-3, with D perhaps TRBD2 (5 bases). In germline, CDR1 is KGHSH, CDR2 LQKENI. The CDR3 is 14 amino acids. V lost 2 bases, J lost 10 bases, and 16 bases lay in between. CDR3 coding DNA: TGTGCCAGCTCACCAGAAGCGGTCTCCCCTGCGCAGTATTTT. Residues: CASSPEAVSPAQYF.

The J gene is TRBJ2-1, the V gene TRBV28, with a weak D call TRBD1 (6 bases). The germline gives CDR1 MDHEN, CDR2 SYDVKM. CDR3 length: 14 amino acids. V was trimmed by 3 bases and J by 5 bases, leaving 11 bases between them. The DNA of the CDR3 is TGTGCCAGCAGTTTTATGGGGGCCCACAATGAGCAGTTCTTC. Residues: CASSFMGAHNEQFF.

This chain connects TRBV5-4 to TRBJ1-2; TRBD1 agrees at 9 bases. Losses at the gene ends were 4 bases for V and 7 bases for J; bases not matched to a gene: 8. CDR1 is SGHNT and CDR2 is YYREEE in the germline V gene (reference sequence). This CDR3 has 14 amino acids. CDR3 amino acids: CASSTAGTGSGYTF. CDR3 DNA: TGTGCCAGCAGCACCGCCGGGACAGGGAGTGGCTACACCTTC.

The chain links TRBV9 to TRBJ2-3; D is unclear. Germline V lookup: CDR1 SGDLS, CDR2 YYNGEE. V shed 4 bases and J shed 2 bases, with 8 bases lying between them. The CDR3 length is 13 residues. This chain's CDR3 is CASSLRFTDTQYF. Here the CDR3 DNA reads TGTGCCAGCAGCCTCCGTTTCACAGATACGCAGTATTTT.

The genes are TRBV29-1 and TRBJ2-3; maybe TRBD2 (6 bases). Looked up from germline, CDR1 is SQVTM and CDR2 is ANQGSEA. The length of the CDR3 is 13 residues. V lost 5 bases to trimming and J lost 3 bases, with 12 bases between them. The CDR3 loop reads CSVPMEGTDTQYF. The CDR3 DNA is TGCAGCGTTCCTATGGAGGGAACAGATACGCAGTATTTT.

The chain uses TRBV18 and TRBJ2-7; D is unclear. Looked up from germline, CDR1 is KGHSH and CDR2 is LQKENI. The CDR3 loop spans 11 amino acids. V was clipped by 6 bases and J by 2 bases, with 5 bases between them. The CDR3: CASSQTYEQYF. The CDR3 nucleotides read TGTGCCAGCTCCCAGACCTACGAGCAGTACTTC.

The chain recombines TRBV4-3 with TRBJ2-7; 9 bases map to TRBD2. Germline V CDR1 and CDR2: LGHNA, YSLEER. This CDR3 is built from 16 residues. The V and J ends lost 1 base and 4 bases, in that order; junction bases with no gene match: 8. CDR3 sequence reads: CASSQVAAGGSYEQYF. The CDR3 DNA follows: TGCGCCAGCAGCCAAGTAGCTGCGGGAGGGTCTTACGAGCAGTACTTC.